This T cell receptor (beta chain) was obtained from a study of blood T cell repertoires in COVID-19. Turning to the study itself: Some COVID-19 samples were acute and others convalescent; all came from the United States, Italy and Spain. Nucleic acid was either cDNA or gDNA, and it came from T cells, B-cell-depleted T cells, or PBMCs.

Authors' methods: Amplification of reference gene primers provided the estimated nucleated cell counts. Sequencing was performed with immunoSEQ multiplex PCR; in TCRdb, only in-frame clones are kept and a portion is missing. The V and J calls and clone size are taken from that table; D and trimming were inferred from the DNA. The sample records about 250,000 clones, 70% to 90% being singletons. Seattle-derived patients entered the study during active infection and were followed longitudinally. There are 14 residues in the CDR3. Trimming took 7 bases from V and 1 from J; bases not matched to a gene: 7. Germline CDR1 and CDR2: SQVTM and ANQGSEA.

This chain links TRBV29-1 with TRBJ1-2; TRBD1 aligns across 9 bases. The sample comprised peripheral blood. The receptor was isolated from a woman aged 25 to 39 with COVID-19, enrolled during active disease. The DNA of the CDR3 is TGCAGCGCTGGGAGGGGACAGGGTAACTATGGCTACACCTTC. It codes for CSAGRGQGNYGYTF.